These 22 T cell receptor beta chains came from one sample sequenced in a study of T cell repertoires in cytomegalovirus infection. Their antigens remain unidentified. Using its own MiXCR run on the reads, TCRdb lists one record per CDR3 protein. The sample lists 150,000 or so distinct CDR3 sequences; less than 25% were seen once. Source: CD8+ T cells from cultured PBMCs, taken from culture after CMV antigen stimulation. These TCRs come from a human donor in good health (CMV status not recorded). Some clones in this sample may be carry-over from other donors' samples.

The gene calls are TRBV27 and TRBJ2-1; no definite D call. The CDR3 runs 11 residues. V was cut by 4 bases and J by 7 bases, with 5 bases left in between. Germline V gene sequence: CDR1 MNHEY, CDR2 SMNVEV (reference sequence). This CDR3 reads CASSSNNEQFF. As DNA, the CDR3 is TGTGCCAGCAGTTCAAATAATGAGCAGTTCTTC.

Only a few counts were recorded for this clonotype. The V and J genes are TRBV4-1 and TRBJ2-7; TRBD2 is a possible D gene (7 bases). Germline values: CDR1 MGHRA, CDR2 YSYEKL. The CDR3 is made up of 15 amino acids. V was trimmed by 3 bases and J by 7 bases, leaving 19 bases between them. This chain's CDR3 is CASSHGRGAKEEQYF. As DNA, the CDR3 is TGCGCCAGCAGCCATGGACGGGGGGCGAAGGAAGAGCAGTACTTC.

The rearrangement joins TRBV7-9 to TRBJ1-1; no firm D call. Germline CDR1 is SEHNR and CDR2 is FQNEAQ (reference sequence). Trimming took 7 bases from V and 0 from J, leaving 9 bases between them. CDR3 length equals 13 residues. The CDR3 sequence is CASTGRVNTEAFF. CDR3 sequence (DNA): TGTGCCAGCACCGGACGGGTGAACACTGAAGCTTTCTTT.

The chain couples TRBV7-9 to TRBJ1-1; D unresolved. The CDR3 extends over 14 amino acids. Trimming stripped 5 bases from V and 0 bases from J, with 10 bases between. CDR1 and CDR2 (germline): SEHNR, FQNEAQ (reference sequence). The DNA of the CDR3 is TGTGCCAGCAGCAACCGGGCCCTGAACACTGAAGCTTTCTTT. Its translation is CASSNRALNTEAFF.

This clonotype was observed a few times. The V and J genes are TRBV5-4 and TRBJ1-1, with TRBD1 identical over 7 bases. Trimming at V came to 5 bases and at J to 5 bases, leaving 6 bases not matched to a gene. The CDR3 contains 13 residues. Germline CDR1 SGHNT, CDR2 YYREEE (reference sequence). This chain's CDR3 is CASRSGGRTEAFF. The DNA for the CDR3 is TGTGCCAGCAGATCAGGGGGTCGGACTGAAGCTTTCTTT. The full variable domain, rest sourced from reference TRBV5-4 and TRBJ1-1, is ETGVTQSPTHLIKTRGQQVTLRCSSQSGHNTVSWYQQALGQGPQFIFQYYREEENGRGNFPPRFSGLQFPNYSSELNVNALELDDSALYLCASRSGGRTEAFFGQGTRLTVV.

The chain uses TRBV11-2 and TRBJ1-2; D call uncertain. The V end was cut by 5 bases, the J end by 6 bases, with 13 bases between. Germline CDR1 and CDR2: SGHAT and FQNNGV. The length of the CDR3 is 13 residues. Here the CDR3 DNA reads TGTGCCAGCAGCCCCTGGAGCCAAGATGGCTACACCTTC. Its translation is CASSPWSQDGYTF.

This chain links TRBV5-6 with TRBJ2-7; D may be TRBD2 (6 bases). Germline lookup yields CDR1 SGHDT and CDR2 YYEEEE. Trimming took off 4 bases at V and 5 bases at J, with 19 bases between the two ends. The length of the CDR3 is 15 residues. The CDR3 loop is CASSAKELWGDEQYF. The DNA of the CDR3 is TGTGCCAGCAGCGCAAAAGAACTATGGGGGGACGAGCAGTACTTC.

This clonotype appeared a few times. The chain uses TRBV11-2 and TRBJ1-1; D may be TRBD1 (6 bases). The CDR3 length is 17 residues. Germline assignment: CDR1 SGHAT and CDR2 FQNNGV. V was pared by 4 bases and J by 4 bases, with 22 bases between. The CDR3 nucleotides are TGTGCCAGCAGCTCCTCGTCGGGCAGGGGATGGGCCACTGAAGCTTTCTTT. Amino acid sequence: CASSSSSGRGWATEAFF.

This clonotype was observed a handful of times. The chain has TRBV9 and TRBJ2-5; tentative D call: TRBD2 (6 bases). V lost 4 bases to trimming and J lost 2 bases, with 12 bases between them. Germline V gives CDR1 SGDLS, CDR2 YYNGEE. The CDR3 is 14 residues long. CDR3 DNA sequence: TGTGCCAGCAGCACCGGAGGGCAGCAAGAGACCCAGTACTTC. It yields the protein CASSTGGQQETQYF.

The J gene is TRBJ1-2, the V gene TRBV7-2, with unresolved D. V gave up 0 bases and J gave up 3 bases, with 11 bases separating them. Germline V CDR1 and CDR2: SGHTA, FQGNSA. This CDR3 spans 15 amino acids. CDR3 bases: TGTGCCAGCAGCTTAGCGCGGGCCCCGGACTATGGCTACACCTTC. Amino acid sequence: CASSLARAPDYGYTF.

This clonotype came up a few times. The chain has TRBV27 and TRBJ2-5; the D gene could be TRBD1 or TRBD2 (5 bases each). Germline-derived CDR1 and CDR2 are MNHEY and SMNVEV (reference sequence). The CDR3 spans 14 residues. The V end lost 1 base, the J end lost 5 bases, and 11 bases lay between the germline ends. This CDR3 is CASSLLGREETQYF. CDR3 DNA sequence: TGTGCCAGCAGTTTATTAGGCAGGGAGGAGACCCAGTACTTC.

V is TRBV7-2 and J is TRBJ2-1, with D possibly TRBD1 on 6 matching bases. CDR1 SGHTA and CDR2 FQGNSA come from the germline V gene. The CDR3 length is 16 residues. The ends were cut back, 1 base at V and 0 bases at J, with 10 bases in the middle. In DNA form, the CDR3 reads TGTGCCAGCAGCTTAGGGTGGACAGACTCCTACAATGAGCAGTTCTTC. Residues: CASSLGWTDSYNEQFF.

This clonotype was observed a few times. As DNA, the CDR3 is TGTGCCAGCAGCTTAGCGAGGGGTCCTAGCAATGAGCAGTTCTTC. It encodes CASSLARGPSNEQFF. The chain uses TRBV7-2 and TRBJ2-1; possibly TRBD1 or TRBD2 for D (5 bases each). The CDR3 covers 15 residues. Germline CDR1 is SGHTA and CDR2 is FQGNSA. The V end was cut by 0 bases, the J end by 6 bases, with 12 bases between.

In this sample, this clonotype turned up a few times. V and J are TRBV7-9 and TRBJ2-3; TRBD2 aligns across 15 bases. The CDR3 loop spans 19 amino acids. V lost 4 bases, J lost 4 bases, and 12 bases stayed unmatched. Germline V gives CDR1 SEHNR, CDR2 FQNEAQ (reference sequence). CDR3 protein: CASSSGLAGGLTVPDTQYF. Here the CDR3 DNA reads TGTGCCAGCAGCTCGGGACTAGCGGGGGGATTAACGGTCCCAGATACGCAGTATTTT.

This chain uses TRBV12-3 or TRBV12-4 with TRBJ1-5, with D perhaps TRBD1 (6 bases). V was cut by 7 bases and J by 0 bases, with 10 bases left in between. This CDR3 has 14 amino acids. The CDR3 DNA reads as TGTGCCAGCACCGGACAGTATAGCAATCAGCCCCAGCATTTT. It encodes CASTGQYSNQPQHF.

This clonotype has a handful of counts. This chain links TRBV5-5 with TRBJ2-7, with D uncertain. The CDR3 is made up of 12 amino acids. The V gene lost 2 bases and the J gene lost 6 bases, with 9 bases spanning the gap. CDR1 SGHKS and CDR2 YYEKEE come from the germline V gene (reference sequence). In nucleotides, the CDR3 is TGTGCCAGCAGCTTTTTTTCCGTCGAGCAGTACTTC. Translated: CASSFFSVEQYF.

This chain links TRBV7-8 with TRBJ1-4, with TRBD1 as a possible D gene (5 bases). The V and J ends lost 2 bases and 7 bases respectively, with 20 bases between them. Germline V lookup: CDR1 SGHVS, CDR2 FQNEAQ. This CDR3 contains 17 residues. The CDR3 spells CASSLLNPTVLSEKLFF. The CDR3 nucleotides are TGTGCCAGCAGCTTACTCAACCCGACAGTCCTCTCTGAAAAACTGTTTTTT.

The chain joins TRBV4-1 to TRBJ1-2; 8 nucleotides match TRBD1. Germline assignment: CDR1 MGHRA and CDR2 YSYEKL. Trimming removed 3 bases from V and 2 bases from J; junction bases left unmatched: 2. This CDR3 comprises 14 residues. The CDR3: CASSQAGGNYGYTF. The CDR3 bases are TGCGCCAGCAGCCAGGCAGGGGGCAACTATGGCTACACCTTC.

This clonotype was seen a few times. The CDR3 sequence is CASRNLLAVSTDTQYF. Here the CDR3 DNA reads TGTGCCAGCAGGAATCTACTAGCGGTGAGCACAGATACGCAGTATTTT. The gene calls are TRBV12-3 or TRBV12-4 and TRBJ2-3, with 8 nucleotides matching TRBD2. V was clipped by 6 bases and J by 0 bases; unmatched bases: 8. The CDR3 runs to 16 residues.

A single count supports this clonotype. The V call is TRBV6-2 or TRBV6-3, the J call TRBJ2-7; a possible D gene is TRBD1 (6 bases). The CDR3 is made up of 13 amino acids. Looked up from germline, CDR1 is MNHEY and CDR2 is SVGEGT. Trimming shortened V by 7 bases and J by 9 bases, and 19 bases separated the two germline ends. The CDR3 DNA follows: TGTGCCAGCACCTCGTGGGTTTCACAGGGGCAGTACTTC. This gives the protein CASTSWVSQGQYF.

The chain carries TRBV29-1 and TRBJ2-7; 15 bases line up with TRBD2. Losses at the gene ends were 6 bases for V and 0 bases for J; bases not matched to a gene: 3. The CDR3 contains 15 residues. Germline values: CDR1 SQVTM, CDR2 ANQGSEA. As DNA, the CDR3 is TGCAGCGTGGGACTAGCGGGGGGCAGCTCCTACGAGCAGTACTTC. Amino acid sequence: CSVGLAGGSSYEQYF.

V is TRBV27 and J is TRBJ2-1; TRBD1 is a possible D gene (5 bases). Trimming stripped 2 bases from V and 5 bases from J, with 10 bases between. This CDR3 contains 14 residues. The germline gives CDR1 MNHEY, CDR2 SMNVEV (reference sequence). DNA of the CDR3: TGTGCCAGCAGTTTAGCGACAGCCAACAATGAGCAGTTCTTC. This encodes CASSLATANNEQFF.